This T cell receptor beta chain was retrieved from a study of identical twins. Study-wide points: High-abundance cord blood beta clonotypes had fewer insertions; memory repertoires showed none. Conclusions were drawn cross-sectionally by statistical analysis, without following the same donors.

MiXCR, applied by TCRdb to the 5' RACE reads, yields one record per CDR3 protein. The sample carries approximately 470,000 distinct CDR3 sequences, 14% recorded once. As to this clonotype: Its matching antigen is unknown.

CDR1 is LGHNA and CDR2 is YNFKEQ in the germline V gene. The CDR3 is 15 amino acids. Trimming pared 2 bases from V and 7 bases from J, leaving 17 bases between. These data are also associated with another study on yellow fever vaccine responses in identical twins.

V gene TRBV4-2 combines with J gene TRBJ2-5; D unclear. Sequenced: CD4+ T cells sorted from blood. This TCR was recovered from a woman aged 18 to 35 in good health. CDR3 in DNA: TGTGCCAGCAGCCAAACAAATATCCCTTGGGGGACCCAGTACTTC. This codes for CASSQTNIPWGTQYF.